This is a list of T cell receptor beta chains from one sample in a study of early T cells in non-severe SARS-CoV-2 infection. From the 5' RACE reads, TCRdb called clonotypes with MiXCR, one entry per CDR3 protein. This table has 100,000 to 130,000 distinct CDR3 sequences, 12% appearing once. Sequencing used whole blood. These TCRs come from an adult who was a healthcare worker with PCR-confirmed SARS-CoV-2 infection or an uninfected control (not recorded which). Each CDR3 is given with its conserved first and last residue. A D gene is named only where the DNA matches it firmly. Expanded clones get a size class; other rows say once, few or many, or leave the size out.

j_call v_call d_call clone_size cdr3_nt cdr3_aa
TRBJ2-3 TRBV20-1 - many TGCAGTGCTAGAGTGGGCCGAGGCCGCACAGATACGCAGTATTTT CSARVGRGRTDTQYF
TRBJ2-2 TRBV24-1 - many TGTGCCACCGGAGACTTCGGGGAGCTGTTTTTT CATGDFGELFF
TRBJ2-1 TRBV5-5 - many TGTGCCAGCAGCTTGGAGGCCAGCGCCTACAATGAGCAGTTCTTC CASSLEASAYNEQFF
TRBJ2-7 TRBV10-2 - many TGCGCCAGCAGTAGCCAGGGTTACGAGCAGTACTTC CASSSQGYEQYF
TRBJ2-3 TRBV11-2 TRBD1 - TGTGCCAGCAGCCAAGGCTTAGGGGGCGGAGATACGCAGTATTTT CASSQGLGGGDTQYF
TRBJ2-6 TRBV11-2 - many TGTGCCAGCAGCTCTCCGGAGGGATCTGGGGCCAACGTCCTGACTTTC CASSSPEGSGANVLTF
TRBJ1-4 TRBV10-3 TRBD1 few TGTGCCATCAGTGGTACACAGGGGGCGGCGACTAATGAAAAACTGTTTTTT CAISGTQGAATNEKLFF
TRBJ1-5 TRBV28 - - TGTGCCAGCAGTTCAAACAGGGCACGGGGTCAGCCCCAGCATTTT CASSSNRARGQPQHF
TRBJ2-1 TRBV29-1 - - TGCAGCGTTGAAGGCTACCCCAGACAGCGGCACAACAATGAGCAGTTCTTC CSVEGYPRQRHNNEQFF
TRBJ1-1 TRBV15 - - TGTGCCACCAGCAGAGACCAACAGACTGAAGCTTTCTTT CATSRDQQTEAFF
TRBJ2-3 TRBV29-1 - few TGCAGCGTTGAAACGGGGCACACAGATACGCAGTATTTT CSVETGHTDTQYF
TRBJ1-2 TRBV7-9 TRBD1 many TGTGCCAGCAGCTCTAGGGACAGGGGGAACTATGGCTACACCTTC CASSSRDRGNYGYTF
TRBJ2-3 TRBV12-3/TRBV12-4 - many TGTGCCAGCACTCCCTCTGCGGGGAGCACAGATACGCAGTATTTT CASTPSAGSTDTQYF
TRBJ2-3 TRBV14 - many TGTGCCAGCAGCCACGGAGGAGGGCAGTACACAGATACGCAGTATTTT CASSHGGGQYTDTQYF
TRBJ2-3 TRBV13 - few TGTGCCAGCAGCCCGTCTTTATTGGGGCGGAAACGGGATAAGTCAGATACGCAGTATTTT CASSPSLLGRKRDKSDTQYF
TRBJ2-1 TRBV6-6 - many TGTGCCAGCAGCCCTGGATCCTACAATGAGCAGTTCTTC CASSPGSYNEQFF
TRBJ2-7 TRBV9 TRBD2 once TGTGCCAGCAGCGGACTAGCGGTGCCGAGGGAGCAGTACTTC CASSGLAVPREQYF
TRBJ2-1 TRBV11-2 TRBD2 few TGTGCCAGCAGCGCCCAGGGGCGGGGGGGCAATGAGCAGTTCTTC CASSAQGRGGNEQFF
TRBJ2-7 TRBV2 TRBD2 - TGTGCCGGCAGTCGACTAGCTGATCCGAACGAGCAGTACTTC CAGSRLADPNEQYF
TRBJ2-7 TRBV3-1 - many TGTGCCAGCAGTCCTACAGTAAGCTACGAGCAGTACTTC CASSPTVSYEQYF
TRBJ2-1 TRBV28 - - TGTGCCAGCAGTTTGTCGTATGGGGGGAGAGAGCAGTTCTTC CASSLSYGGREQFF
TRBJ2-7 TRBV2 TRBD2 - TGTGCCAGCAGTCGCAGCGGGAGGGACTCCTACGAGCAGTACTTC CASSRSGRDSYEQYF
TRBJ2-1 TRBV10-2 - few TGCGCCAGCAGCTCCAGTTTTCACAATGAGCAGTTCTTC CASSSSFHNEQFF
TRBJ1-1 TRBV2 - few TGTGCCAGCCTTTTACAGACGAACACTGAAGCTTTCTTT CASLLQTNTEAFF
TRBJ2-5 TRBV7-2 - - TGTGCCAGCAGCTTTCGGTACCAAGAGACCCAGTACTTC CASSFRYQETQYF
TRBJ2-3 TRBV12-3/TRBV12-4 - - TGTGCCAGCAGTTTTGTGACAGGTAAACGGGATACGCAGTATTTT CASSFVTGKRDTQYF
TRBJ1-6 TRBV24-1 - many TGTGCCACCAGGGACAGCAATTCACCCCTCCACTTT CATRDSNSPLHF
TRBJ1-6 TRBV9 TRBD1 many TGTGCCAGCAGCGTAGCCCCAGGGGGTAATTCACCCCTCCACTTT CASSVAPGGNSPLHF
TRBJ1-2 TRBV10-2 - few TGCGCCAGCAGTGAGTCTGATCGCTACACCTTC CASSESDRYTF
TRBJ1-1 TRBV18 - many TGTGCCAGCTCACCGTCTCTCATTGGGGGCACTGAAGCTTTCTTT CASSPSLIGGTEAFF
TRBJ2-1 TRBV11-2 - many TGTGCCAGCAAGGAGGGGGGGCCCTACAATGAGCAGTTCTTC CASKEGGPYNEQFF
TRBJ2-7 TRBV19 TRBD1 many TGTGCCAGTAGGGGACAGTTGACCTACGAGCAGTACTTC CASRGQLTYEQYF
TRBJ2-7 TRBV5-1 - few TGCGCCAGCAGCTTGGACGGAGGCGTGGAGCAGTACTTC CASSLDGGVEQYF
TRBJ1-1 TRBV29-1 - - TGCAGCGTTGAACTCCCCCCGGGGAACACTGAAGCTTTCTTT CSVELPPGNTEAFF
TRBJ1-2 TRBV19 - many TGTGCCAGTAGCCCCGGGACGGCCTATGGCTACACCTTC CASSPGTAYGYTF
TRBJ2-3 TRBV7-7 - many TGTGCTAGCAGCCGAGACCCACCAGATACGCAGTATTTT CASSRDPPDTQYF
TRBJ1-4 TRBV7-9 TRBD1 many TGTGCCAGCAGCGGACGACAGGGGGCGGCAACTAATGAAAAACTGTTTTTT CASSGRQGAATNEKLFF
TRBJ1-1 TRBV27 - many TGTGCCAGCGGCCGGGACTTGTCGGCTGAAGCTTTCTTT CASGRDLSAEAFF
TRBJ1-1 TRBV19 - - TGTGCCAGTAGTAAATCGAGCACTGAAGCTTTCTTT CASSKSSTEAFF
TRBJ2-3 TRBV7-3 TRBD2 many TGTGCCAGCAGCTTAACGTCTAGCGGGCAAGATACGCAGTATTTT CASSLTSSGQDTQYF
TRBJ2-1 TRBV9 - many TGTGCCAGCAGCGTAGGGGTCAAGGAGCAGTTCTTC CASSVGVKEQFF
TRBJ1-5 TRBV20-1 - few TGCAGTGCTAGGAGGGGGACGGCGAGAGTGAGCAATCAGCCCCAGCATTTT CSARRGTARVSNQPQHF
TRBJ2-1 TRBV10-3 - - TGTGCCATCAGTGAGTCCGAGACAGAACAGTTCTTC CAISESETEQFF
TRBJ2-2 TRBV20-1 - many TGCAGTGCTAGAAGTAGGGGGGCGGTGAACACCGGGGAGCTGTTTTTT CSARSRGAVNTGELFF
TRBJ2-5 TRBV27 - many TGTGCCAGCAGACTAGGGGACGGCGAGACCCAGTACTTC CASRLGDGETQYF
TRBJ2-7 TRBV28 TRBD2 many TGTGCCAGCAGTCCGGGACTAGCGGAGAGCTCCTACGAGCAGTACTTC CASSPGLAESSYEQYF
TRBJ2-2 TRBV29-1 TRBD1 few TGCAGCGTCCAAACTACAGGGGCCGGGGAGCTGTTTTTT CSVQTTGAGELFF
TRBJ2-5 TRBV18 - - TGTGCCAGCTCACCGCGGCTAGACGGAGAGACCCAGTACTTC CASSPRLDGETQYF
TRBJ1-1 TRBV14 - few TGTGCCAGCAGCCCCCGGGCAGGGGTCTTGAACACTGAAGCTTTCTTT CASSPRAGVLNTEAFF
TRBJ2-5 TRBV18 TRBD2 - TGTGCCAGCTCCCCAGCGGGGGGACAAGAGACCCAGTACTTC CASSPAGGQETQYF
TRBJ2-3 TRBV2 - few TGTGCCAGCAGGACCCGGCGGAGCCGCACAGATACGCAGTATTTT CASRTRRSRTDTQYF
TRBJ2-7 TRBV5-1 TRBD1 - TGCGCCAGCAGCCTGGAGGACAGGGTCCACGAGCAGTACTTC CASSLEDRVHEQYF
TRBJ1-2 TRBV5-8 - - TGTGCCAGCAGCTTAGGTTTCGGCGCTATCCTCTATGGCTACACCTTC CASSLGFGAILYGYTF
TRBJ2-1 TRBV20-1 - many TGCAGTGCTAGAGAAGGGGGGGCGAGTGAGCAGTTCTTC CSAREGGASEQFF
TRBJ2-1 TRBV11-2 - few TGTGCCAGCAGCTTCACAGGGATGATTAATGAGCAGTTCTTC CASSFTGMINEQFF